The 22 T cell receptor beta chains below all came from one sample that was sequenced in a study of cytotoxic CD8 clonotypes in ibrutinib-treated CLL. Measured with immunoSEQ multiplex PCR; TCRdb has only the in-frame clones, and not every one. The sample has almost 85,000 clones, just over 85% seen once. The sequencing here drew on PBMCs, taken before ibrutinib treatment. These receptors all come from a human donor with chronic lymphocytic leukemia.

A note on this clone: The junction departs from the called germline gene at one end, perhaps through a read error. The V and J genes are TRBV10-3 and TRBJ2-7; D gene ambiguous. In germline, CDR1 is ENHRY, CDR2 SYGVKD. The CDR3 length is 12 residues. Written as DNA, the CDR3 is TGTGCCATCCGTGAAGGGAACTACGAGCAGTACTTC. It translates to CAIREGNYEQYF.

The chain employs TRBV19 and TRBJ2-1; maybe TRBD1 (5 bases). The CDR3 contains 15 residues. With 5 bases removed from V and 8 bases from J, the gap between germline ends came to 19 bases. Germline CDR1 LNHDA, CDR2 SQIVND (reference sequence). The CDR3 region is CASSRAAGRFDEQFF. CDR3 sequence (DNA): TGTGCCAGTAGTCGGGCCGCAGGGCGGTTTGATGAGCAGTTCTTC.

The chain carries TRBV11-3 and TRBJ2-3; possible D gene TRBD2, 6 bases. V was trimmed by 1 base and J by 4 bases, leaving 12 bases between them. This CDR3 contains 15 residues. The germline V gene encodes CDR1 SGHNT and CDR2 YENEEA. For the CDR3, the DNA is TGTGCCAGCAGCTTAGTTGGGGGGAACTCAGATACGCAGTATTTT. Protein product: CASSLVGGNSDTQYF.

This chain joins TRBV6-1 and TRBJ2-7; 11 bases are a match to TRBD2. The V segment lost 7 bases and the J segment 7 bases; nucleotides outside the gene matches: 9. From germline, CDR1 is MNHNS and CDR2 SASEGT. This CDR3 is built from 14 residues. In DNA form, the CDR3 reads TGTGCCAGCACCCCACTAGCGGGAGATGGAGAGCAGTACTTC. Its translation is CASTPLAGDGEQYF.

The genes are TRBV6-5 and TRBJ2-7; 9 bases are a match to TRBD1. J was trimmed by 5 bases and V by 8 bases; bases with no gene match: 13. The CDR3 consists of 15 residues. Germline V gene data show CDR1 as MNHEY and CDR2 as SVGAGI. The chain's CDR3 is CASRGEGQGRNEQYF. CDR3 sequence (DNA): TGTGCCAGCCGTGGCGAGGGACAGGGTCGCAACGAGCAGTACTTC.

This clone was detected a few times. J is TRBJ2-7 and V is TRBV6-5; D is unresolved. Germline assignment: CDR1 MNHEY and CDR2 SVGAGI. The CDR3 has 13 amino acids. The germline V and J ends were trimmed by 0 bases and 7 bases, with 10 bases remaining between them. The CDR3, as DNA: TGTGCCAGCAGTTACTCCCCCGCCGGGGAGCAGTACTTC. It translates to CASSYSPAGEQYF.

The J gene is TRBJ2-3, the V gene TRBV11-1; TRBD2 agrees at 11 bases. Per the germline V gene, CDR1 is SGHAT and CDR2 is FQDESV (reference sequence). CDR3 length equals 15 residues. The junction had 4 bases not matched to a gene; V was cut back by 5 bases and J by 3 bases. The CDR3 sequence: CASSLTSGRTDTQYF. DNA for the CDR3: TGTGCCAGCAGCCTTACTAGCGGGAGAACAGATACGCAGTATTTT.

This clone appeared a few times. The J gene is TRBJ1-5, the V gene TRBV30; possible D gene TRBD1, 5 bases. Trimming pared 5 bases from V and 6 bases from J, leaving 20 bases between. This CDR3 region has 15 residues. From germline, CDR1 is GTSNPN and CDR2 SVGIG (reference sequence). CDR3 in amino acids: CAWSVRSGMRQPQHF. The CDR3 coding sequence is TGTGCCTGGTCGGTGAGGTCAGGGATGCGTCAGCCCCAGCATTTT.

This clone was seen just once. The chain carries TRBV5-1 and TRBJ1-4; a possible D gene is TRBD1 (6 bases). V shed 0 bases and J shed 4 bases, with 10 bases lying between them. Per the germline V gene, CDR1 is SGHRS and CDR2 is YFSETQ. This CDR3 is 15 amino acids long. CDR3: CASSLATGFNEKLFF. CDR3 DNA sequence: TGCGCCAGCAGCTTGGCTACAGGGTTTAATGAAAAACTGTTTTTT.

This clone was picked up one time. The rearrangement uses TRBV18 and TRBJ1-2, with D unclear. CDR3 length: 16 residues. Germline CDR1 KGHSH, CDR2 LQKENI. V was pared by 3 bases and J by 2 bases, with 16 bases between. The CDR3 DNA reads as TGTGCCAGCTCACCTTATGGCGCAGGCGTCAACTATGGCTACACCTTC. Its protein product is CASSPYGAGVNYGYTF.

The chain links TRBV14 to TRBJ2-5, with 7 positions matching TRBD1. This CDR3 contains 15 residues. V lost 4 bases to trimming and J lost 4 bases; unmatched junction nucleotides: 9. Germline values: CDR1 SGHDN, CDR2 FVKESK. The CDR3 sequence: CASSPRQGLGETQYF. The CDR3 region has the DNA TGTGCCAGCAGCCCCCGACAGGGTTTGGGAGAGACCCAGTACTTC.

The chain joins TRBV5-4 to TRBJ1-1, with D perhaps TRBD1 (6 bases). V was trimmed by 1 base and J by 0 bases, leaving 10 bases between them. Germline-derived CDR1 and CDR2 are SGHNT and YYREEE (reference sequence). The CDR3 runs to 15 residues. CDR3 nucleotide sequence: TGTGCCAGCAGCTTGTACAGGGACTTGAACACTGAAGCTTTCTTT. Its translation: CASSLYRDLNTEAFF.

The CDR3 loop reads CASSQWALTSGSSEQYF. For the CDR3, the DNA is TGCGCCAGCAGCCAATGGGCCTTGACTAGCGGGAGCAGTGAGCAGTACTTC. The gene calls are TRBV4-3 and TRBJ2-7, with 12 bases lining up with TRBD2. Germline trimming cut 2 bases from V and 7 bases from J; bases unmatched to any gene: 12. CDR1 LGHNA and CDR2 YSLEER come from the germline V gene. There are 17 residues in the CDR3.

This clone came up once. This rearrangement joins TRBV5-1 to TRBJ1-2, with 10 nucleotides matching TRBD1. Germline CDR1 SGHRS, CDR2 YFSETQ. The CDR3 covers 15 residues. With 4 bases clipped from V and 6 bases from J, the junction kept 9 bases outside the gene matches. The CDR3 sequence: CASSPGDRGVNGYTF. The DNA for the CDR3 is TGCGCCAGCAGCCCCGGGGACAGGGGTGTGAATGGCTACACCTTC.

This chain's CDR3 is CASSEGAGNTIYF. DNA of the CDR3: TGCGCCAGCAGCGAGGGCGCTGGAAACACCATATATTTT. The chain combines TRBV5-1 with TRBJ1-3; D gene uncertain. Germline V gene data show CDR1 as SGHRS and CDR2 as YFSETQ. The length of the CDR3 is 13 residues. The V end was cut by 4 bases, the J end by 2 bases, with 7 bases between.

The count of this clone is one. The rearrangement uses TRBV4-1 and TRBJ2-7; 9 bases agree with TRBD2. V trimming: 4 bases; J trimming: 1 base; junction bases outside the gene matches: 5. The V gene's germline CDR1 is MGHRA and CDR2 YSYEKL. This CDR3 has 15 residues. The chain's CDR3 is CASSRSAGGSYEQYF. The CDR3 region has the DNA TGCGCCAGCAGCCGCTCGGCGGGAGGGTCCTACGAGCAGTACTTC.

This chain joins TRBV15 and TRBJ2-7; 9 nucleotides align to TRBD1. The CDR3 is 14 residues long. V was pared by 0 bases and J by 5 bases, with 2 bases of the junction left unmatched. From germline, CDR1 is LNHNV and CDR2 YYDKDF (reference sequence). The CDR3 bases are TGTGCCACCAGCAGAGATGGACAGGGGAACGAGCAGTACTTC. Amino acids: CATSRDGQGNEQYF.

The DNA of the CDR3 is TGCGCCAGCGGGACAGACCTTGGAAACACCATATATTTT. It is translated as CASGTDLGNTIYF. The chain recombines TRBV5-1 with TRBJ1-3; 7 bases align to TRBD1. Germline loops: CDR1 SGHRS, CDR2 YFSETQ. CDR3 length equals 13 residues. J was trimmed by 3 bases and V by 7 bases; bases with no gene match: 4. Full variable domain (missing parts from reference TRBV5-1 and TRBJ1-3): KAGVTQTPRYLIKTRGQQVTLSCSPISGHRSVSWYQQTPGQGLQFLFEYFSETQRNKGNFPGRFSGRQFSNSRSEMNVSTLELGDSALYLCASGTDLGNTIYFGEGSWLTVV.

V and J are TRBV19 and TRBJ2-1; 14 bases line up with TRBD2. Losses at the gene ends were 4 bases for V and 7 bases for J; bases not matched to a gene: 12. Germline lookup yields CDR1 LNHDA and CDR2 SQIVND (reference sequence). The CDR3 is made up of 18 amino acids. The CDR3 DNA reads as TGTGCCAGTAGTAGGGGATGGGGACTAGCGGGAGACGGAAATGAGCAGTTCTTC. It specifies CASSRGWGLAGDGNEQFF. The whole variable domain, filled in from reference TRBV19 and TRBJ2-1, reads DGGITQSPKYLFRKEGQNVTLSCEQNLNHDAMYWYRQDPGQGLRLIYYSQIVNDFQKGDIAEGYSVSREKKESFPLTVTSAQKNPTAFYLCASSRGWGLAGDGNEQFFGPGTRLTVL.

The V call is TRBV11-2, the J call TRBJ1-1, with 8 bases aligning to TRBD1. The CDR3 has 14 amino acids. V was pared by 4 bases and J by 2 bases, with 3 bases of the junction left unmatched. Germline assignment: CDR1 SGHAT and CDR2 FQNNGV. The CDR3 DNA follows: TGTGCCAGCAGCTACAGGGGGTCAAACACTGAAGCTTTCTTT. Translating it yields CASSYRGSNTEAFF.

This chain connects TRBV6-1 to TRBJ2-7; possibly TRBD2 for D (6 bases). Trimming shortened V by 1 base and J by 3 bases, and 19 bases separated the two germline ends. CDR1 and CDR2 (germline): MNHNS, SASEGT. The CDR3 is 17 residues long. The CDR3 DNA follows: TGTGCCAGCAGTGAAGTGGCTTGGGGAGGAGGCCTCTACGAGCAGTACTTC. Its translation: CASSEVAWGGGLYEQYF.

V usage is TRBV7-9 and J usage is TRBJ2-1, with TRBD2 matching 7 bases. The CDR3 loop spans 18 amino acids. Germline loops: CDR1 SEHNR, CDR2 FQNEAQ (reference sequence). V lost 4 bases to trimming and J lost 1 base; unmatched junction nucleotides: 13. The CDR3 reads CASSSPLRGGPSYNEQFF. In nucleotides, the CDR3 is TGTGCCAGCAGCTCCCCCTTAAGGGGAGGGCCGTCCTACAATGAGCAGTTCTTC.